This T cell receptor beta chain came from a study of CD4+ T cells in melanoma (dated by TCRdb to between 2021 and 2022). Regarding the research as a whole: Neoantigen-specific CD4+ T cells in human melanoma were investigated in the study. General study outcomes and caveats: Neoantigen-specific CD4+ T cells were reported to be correlated with the function of CD8+ T cells, macrophages and B cells. According to the report, neoantigen-specific CD4+ T cells in melanoma displayed diverse differentiation states.

As for this clone: Its antigen specificity is not known. No quality values exist for individual bases; no much larger clone is one base distant.

The donors were melanoma patients. Library preparation employed the immunoSEQ multiplex PCR assay. TCRdb carries this immuneACCESS record with in-frame sequences only. Its versions omit some clonotypes, under half of them owing to an unresolved V gene in the studies checked, with the rest unexplained. The sample yields about 11,000 clones; 60% to 75% were counted once. Roughly 8.6% of the sample is in the top ten clones. The sequence derives from a human donor with melanoma. The sample consisted of cells from a culture (not recorded whether cultured in vitro).

The DNA sequence is TGTGCCAGCAGTACCGCGAGACAGGCCGATCAGCCCCAGCATTTT. The resulting protein is CASSTARQADQPQHF. This sequence uses TRBV6-5 and TRBJ1-5; a weak D assignment points to TRBD1 (6 bases agree). Cut back by 5 bases and 5 bases, the V and J ends lie 16 bases apart. The CDR3 has 15 amino acids, counting the end cysteine and phenylalanine. Only the CDR3 portion is preserved as DNA: 45 bases, with reading frame beginning at the first base. Via the germline V gene, CDR1 is MNHEY and CDR2 SVGAGI.